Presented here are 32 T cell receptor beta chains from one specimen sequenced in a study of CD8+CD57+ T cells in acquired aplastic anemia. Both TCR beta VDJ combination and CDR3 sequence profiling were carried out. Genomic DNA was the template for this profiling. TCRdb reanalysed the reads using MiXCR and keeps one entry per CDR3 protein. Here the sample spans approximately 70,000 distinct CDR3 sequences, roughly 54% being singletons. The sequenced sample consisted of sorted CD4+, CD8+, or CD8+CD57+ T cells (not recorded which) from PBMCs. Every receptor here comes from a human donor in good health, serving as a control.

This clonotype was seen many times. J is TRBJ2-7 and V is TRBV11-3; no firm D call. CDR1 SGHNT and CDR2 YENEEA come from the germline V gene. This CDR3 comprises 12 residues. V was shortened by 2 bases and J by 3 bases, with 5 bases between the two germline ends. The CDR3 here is CASSLSDYEQYF. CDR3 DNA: TGTGCCAGCAGCTTAAGTGACTACGAGCAGTACTTC.

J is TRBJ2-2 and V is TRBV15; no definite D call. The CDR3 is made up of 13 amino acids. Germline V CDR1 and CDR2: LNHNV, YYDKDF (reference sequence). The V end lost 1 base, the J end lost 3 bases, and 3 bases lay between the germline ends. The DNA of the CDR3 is TGTGCCACCAGCAGAGGAGACACCGGGGAGCTGTTTTTT. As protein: CATSRGDTGELFF.

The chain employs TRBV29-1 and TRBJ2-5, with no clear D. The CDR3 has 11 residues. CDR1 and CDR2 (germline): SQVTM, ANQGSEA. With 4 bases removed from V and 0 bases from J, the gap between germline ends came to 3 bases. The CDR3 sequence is CSVGHQETQYF. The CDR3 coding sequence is TGCAGCGTTGGACACCAAGAGACCCAGTACTTC. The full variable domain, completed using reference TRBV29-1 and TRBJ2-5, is SAVISQKPSRDICQRGTSLTIQCQVDSQVTMMFWYRQQPGQSLTLIATANQGSEATYESGFVIDKFPISRPNLTFSTLTVSNMSPEDSSIYLCSVGHQETQYFGPGTRLLVL.

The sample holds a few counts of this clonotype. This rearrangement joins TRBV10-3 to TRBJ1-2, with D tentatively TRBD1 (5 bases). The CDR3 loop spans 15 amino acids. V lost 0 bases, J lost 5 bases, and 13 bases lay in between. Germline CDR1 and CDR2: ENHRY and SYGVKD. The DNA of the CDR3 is TGTGCCATCAGTGAGTCGGTGGCAGGGCCTTATGGCTACACCTTC. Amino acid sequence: CAISESVAGPYGYTF.

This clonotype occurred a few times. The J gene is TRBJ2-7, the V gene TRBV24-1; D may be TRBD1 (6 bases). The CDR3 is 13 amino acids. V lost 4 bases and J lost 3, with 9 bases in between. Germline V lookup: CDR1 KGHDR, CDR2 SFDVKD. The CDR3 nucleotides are TGTGCCACCAGTGAAACGGACAGCTACGAGCAGTACTTC. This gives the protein CATSETDSYEQYF.

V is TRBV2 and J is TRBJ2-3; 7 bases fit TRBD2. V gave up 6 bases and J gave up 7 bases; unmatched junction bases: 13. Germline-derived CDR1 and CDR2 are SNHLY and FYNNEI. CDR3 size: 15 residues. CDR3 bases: TGTGCCAGCAGGGAGGGAGGACTAGACTTCTATACGCAGTATTTT. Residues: CASREGGLDFYTQYF. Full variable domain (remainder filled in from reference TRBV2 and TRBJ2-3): EPEVTQTPSHQVTQMGQEVILRCVPISNHLYFYWYRQILGQKVEFLVSFYNNEISEKSEIFDDQFSVERPDGSNFTLKIRSTKLEDSAMYFCASREGGLDFYTQYFGPGTRLTVL.

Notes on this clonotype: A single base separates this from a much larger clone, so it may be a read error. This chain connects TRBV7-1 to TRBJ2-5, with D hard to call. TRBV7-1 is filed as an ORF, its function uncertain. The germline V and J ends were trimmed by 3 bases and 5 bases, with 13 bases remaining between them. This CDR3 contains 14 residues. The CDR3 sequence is CASSSASSVETQYF. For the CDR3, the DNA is TGTGCCAGCAGCTCCGCCTCTAGTGTCGAGACCCAGTACTTC.

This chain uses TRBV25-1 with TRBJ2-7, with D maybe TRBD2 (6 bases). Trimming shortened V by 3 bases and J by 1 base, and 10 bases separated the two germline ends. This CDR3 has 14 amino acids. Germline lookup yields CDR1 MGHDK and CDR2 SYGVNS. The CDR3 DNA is TGTGCCAGCAGTGATCCAAGCGGGTCCTACGAGCAGTACTTC. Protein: CASSDPSGSYEQYF.

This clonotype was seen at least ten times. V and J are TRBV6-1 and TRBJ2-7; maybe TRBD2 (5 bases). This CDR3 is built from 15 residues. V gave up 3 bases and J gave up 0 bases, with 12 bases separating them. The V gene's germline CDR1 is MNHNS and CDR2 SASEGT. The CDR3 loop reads CASSDVGIFSYEQYF. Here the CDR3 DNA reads TGTGCCAGCAGTGATGTCGGGATCTTCTCCTACGAGCAGTACTTC.

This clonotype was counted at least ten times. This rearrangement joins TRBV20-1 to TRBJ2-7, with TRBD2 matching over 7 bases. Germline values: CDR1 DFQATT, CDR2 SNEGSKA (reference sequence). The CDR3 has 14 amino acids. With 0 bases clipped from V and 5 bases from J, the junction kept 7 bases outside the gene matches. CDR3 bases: TGCAGTGCTAGAGATTGGGGGGAGGGAGACGAGCAGTACTTC. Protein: CSARDWGEGDEQYF.

The CDR3 loop is CASRIRQGWTEAFF. In DNA form, the CDR3 reads TGTGCCAGTAGGATAAGACAGGGGTGGACTGAAGCTTTCTTT. The chain joins TRBV19 to TRBJ1-1; 8 bases match TRBD1. Losses at the gene ends were 6 bases for V and 5 bases for J; bases not matched to a gene: 8. The germline V gene encodes CDR1 LNHDA and CDR2 SQIVND (reference sequence). The CDR3 extends over 14 amino acids.

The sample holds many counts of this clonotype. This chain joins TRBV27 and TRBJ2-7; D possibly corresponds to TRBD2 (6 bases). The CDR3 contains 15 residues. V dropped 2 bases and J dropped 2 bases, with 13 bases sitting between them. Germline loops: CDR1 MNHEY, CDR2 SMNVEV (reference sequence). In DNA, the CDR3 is TGTGCCAGCAGTTTAAGGGACCGGGGGACCTACGAGCAGTACTTC. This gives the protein CASSLRDRGTYEQYF.

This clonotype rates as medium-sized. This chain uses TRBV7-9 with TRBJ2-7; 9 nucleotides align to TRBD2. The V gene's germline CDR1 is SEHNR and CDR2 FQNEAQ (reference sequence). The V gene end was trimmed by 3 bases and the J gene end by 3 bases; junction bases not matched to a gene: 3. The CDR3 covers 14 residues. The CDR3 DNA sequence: TGTGCCAGCAGCTTGGGACTAGCAGACTACGAGCAGTACTTC. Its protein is CASSLGLADYEQYF.

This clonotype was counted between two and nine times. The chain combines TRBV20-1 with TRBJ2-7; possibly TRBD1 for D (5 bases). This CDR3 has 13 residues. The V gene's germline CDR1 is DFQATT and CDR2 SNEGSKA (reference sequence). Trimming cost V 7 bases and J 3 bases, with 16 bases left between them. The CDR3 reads CSGEGRDNYEQYF. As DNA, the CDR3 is TGCAGTGGGGAAGGCAGGGATAACTACGAGCAGTACTTC.

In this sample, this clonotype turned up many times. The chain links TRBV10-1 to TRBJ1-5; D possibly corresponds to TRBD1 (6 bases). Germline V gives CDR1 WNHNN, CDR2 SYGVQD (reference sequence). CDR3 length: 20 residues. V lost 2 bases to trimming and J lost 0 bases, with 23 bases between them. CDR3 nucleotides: TGCGCCAGCAGTGAGATAGGACAGTTAGCAAAGTACGTTAGCAATCAGCCCCAGCATTTT. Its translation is CASSEIGQLAKYVSNQPQHF.

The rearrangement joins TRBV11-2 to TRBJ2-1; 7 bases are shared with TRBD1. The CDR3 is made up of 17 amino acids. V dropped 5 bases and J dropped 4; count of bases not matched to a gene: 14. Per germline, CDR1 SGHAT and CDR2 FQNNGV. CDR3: CASSAGRMRGRYNEQFF. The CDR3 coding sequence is TGTGCCAGCAGCGCAGGCCGCATGAGGGGGCGGTACAATGAGCAGTTCTTC.

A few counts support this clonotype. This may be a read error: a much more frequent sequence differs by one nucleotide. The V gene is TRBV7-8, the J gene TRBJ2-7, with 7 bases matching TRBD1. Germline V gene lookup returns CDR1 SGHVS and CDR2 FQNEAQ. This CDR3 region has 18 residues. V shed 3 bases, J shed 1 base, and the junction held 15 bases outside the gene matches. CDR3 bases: TGTGCCAGCAGCTTTCATCCAGACGGGACAGCCCTTTCCTACGAGCAGTACTTC. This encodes CASSFHPDGTALSYEQYF.

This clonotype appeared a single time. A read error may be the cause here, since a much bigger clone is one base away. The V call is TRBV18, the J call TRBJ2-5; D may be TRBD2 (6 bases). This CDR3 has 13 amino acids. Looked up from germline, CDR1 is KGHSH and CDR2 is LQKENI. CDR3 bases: TGTGCCGGCTCACGCGGGACGGAAGAGACCCAGTACTTC. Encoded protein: CAGSRGTEETQYF.

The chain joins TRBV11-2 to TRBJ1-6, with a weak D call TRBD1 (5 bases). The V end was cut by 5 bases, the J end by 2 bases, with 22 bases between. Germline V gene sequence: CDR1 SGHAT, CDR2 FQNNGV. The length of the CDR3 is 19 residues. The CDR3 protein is CASSPTSGGEKTYNSPLHF. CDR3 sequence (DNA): TGTGCCAGCAGCCCTACAAGTGGGGGGGAGAAGACCTATAATTCACCCCTCCACTTT.

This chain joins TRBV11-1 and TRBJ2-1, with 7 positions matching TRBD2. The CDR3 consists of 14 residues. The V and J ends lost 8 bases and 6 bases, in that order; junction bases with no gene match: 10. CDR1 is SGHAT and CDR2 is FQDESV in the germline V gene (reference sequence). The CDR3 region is CASAAAAGVNEQFF. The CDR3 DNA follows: TGTGCCAGCGCTGCTGCGGCGGGAGTCAATGAGCAGTTCTTC.

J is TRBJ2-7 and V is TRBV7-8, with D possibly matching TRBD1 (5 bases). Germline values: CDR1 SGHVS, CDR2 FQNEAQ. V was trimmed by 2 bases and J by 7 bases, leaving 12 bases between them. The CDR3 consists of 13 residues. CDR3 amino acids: CASSLTGLLEQYF. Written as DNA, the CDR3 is TGTGCCAGCAGCTTAACAGGTCTGCTGGAGCAGTACTTC.

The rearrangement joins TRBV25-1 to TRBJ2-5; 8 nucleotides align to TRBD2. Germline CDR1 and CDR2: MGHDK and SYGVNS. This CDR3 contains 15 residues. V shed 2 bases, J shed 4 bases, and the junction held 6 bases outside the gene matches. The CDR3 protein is CASSERGGGIETQYF. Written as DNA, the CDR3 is TGTGCCAGCAGTGAACGGGGCGGGGGGATAGAGACCCAGTACTTC.

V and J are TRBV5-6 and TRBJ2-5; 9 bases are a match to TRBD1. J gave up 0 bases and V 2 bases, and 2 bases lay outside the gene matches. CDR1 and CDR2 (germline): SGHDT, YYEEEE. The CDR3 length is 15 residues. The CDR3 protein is CASSFGDRDQETQYF. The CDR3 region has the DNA TGTGCCAGCAGCTTTGGGGACAGGGACCAAGAGACCCAGTACTTC. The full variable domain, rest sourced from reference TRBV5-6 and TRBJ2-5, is DAGVTQSPTHLIKTRGQQVTLRCSPKSGHDTVSWYQQALGQGPQFIFQYYEEEERQRGNFPDRFSGHQFPNYSSELNVNALLLGDSALYLCASSFGDRDQETQYFGPGTRLLVL.

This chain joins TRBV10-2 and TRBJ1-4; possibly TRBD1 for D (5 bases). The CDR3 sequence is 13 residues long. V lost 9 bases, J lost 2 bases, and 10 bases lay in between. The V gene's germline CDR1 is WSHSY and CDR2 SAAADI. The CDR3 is CASGGETNEKLFF. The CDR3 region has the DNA TGCGCCAGTGGGGGGGAGACTAATGAAAAACTGTTTTTT.

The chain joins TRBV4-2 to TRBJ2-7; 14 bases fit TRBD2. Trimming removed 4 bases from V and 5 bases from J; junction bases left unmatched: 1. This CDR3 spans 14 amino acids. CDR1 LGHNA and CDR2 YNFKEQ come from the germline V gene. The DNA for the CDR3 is TGTGCCAGCAGCCGGGGACTAGCGGGAGACGAGCAGTACTTC. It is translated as CASSRGLAGDEQYF.

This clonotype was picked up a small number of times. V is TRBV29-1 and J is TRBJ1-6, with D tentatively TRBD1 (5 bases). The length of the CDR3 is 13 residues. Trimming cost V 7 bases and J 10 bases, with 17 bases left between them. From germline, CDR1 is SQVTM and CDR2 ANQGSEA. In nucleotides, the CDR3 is TGCAGCGCTAAGGAGGTTCAGGGATCACCCCTCCACTTT. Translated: CSAKEVQGSPLHF.

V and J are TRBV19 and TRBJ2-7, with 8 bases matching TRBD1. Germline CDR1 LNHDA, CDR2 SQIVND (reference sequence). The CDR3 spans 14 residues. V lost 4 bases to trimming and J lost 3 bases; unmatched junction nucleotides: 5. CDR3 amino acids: CASSTGTGDYEQYF. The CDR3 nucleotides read TGTGCCAGTAGTACCGGGACAGGAGACTACGAGCAGTACTTC.

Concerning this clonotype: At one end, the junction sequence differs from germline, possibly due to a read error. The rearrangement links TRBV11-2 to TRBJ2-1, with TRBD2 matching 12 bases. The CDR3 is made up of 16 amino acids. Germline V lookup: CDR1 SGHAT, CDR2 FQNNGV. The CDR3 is CASSIEPSGRAGEQLF. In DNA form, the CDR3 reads TGTGCCAGCAGCATAGAGCCTAGCGGGAGGGCCGGTGAGCAGCTCTTC.

The CDR3 DNA reads TGTGCCAGTAGCCCGGTGGGACTCCTCACAGATACGCAGTATTTT. It encodes CASSPVGLLTDTQYF. J is TRBJ2-3 and V is TRBV19; D may be TRBD2 (6 bases). V was shortened by 6 bases and J by 2 bases, with 15 bases between the two germline ends. The CDR3 has 15 residues. The germline V gene has CDR1 LNHDA and CDR2 SQIVND (reference sequence).

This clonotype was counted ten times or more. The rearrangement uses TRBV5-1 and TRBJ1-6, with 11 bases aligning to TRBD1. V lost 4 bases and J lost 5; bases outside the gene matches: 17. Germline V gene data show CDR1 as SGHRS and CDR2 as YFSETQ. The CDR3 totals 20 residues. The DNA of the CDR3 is TGCGCCAGCAGCGGAGAGGCCGGGACAGGGGGTTCGGTAGATAATTCACCCCTCCACTTT. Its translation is CASSGEAGTGGSVDNSPLHF.

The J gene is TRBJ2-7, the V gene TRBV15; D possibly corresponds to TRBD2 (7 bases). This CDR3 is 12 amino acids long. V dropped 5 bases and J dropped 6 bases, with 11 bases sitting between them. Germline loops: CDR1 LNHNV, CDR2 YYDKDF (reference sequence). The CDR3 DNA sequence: TGTGCCACCAGCGGAGGGGGGGGCGAGCAGTACTTC. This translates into CATSGGGGEQYF.

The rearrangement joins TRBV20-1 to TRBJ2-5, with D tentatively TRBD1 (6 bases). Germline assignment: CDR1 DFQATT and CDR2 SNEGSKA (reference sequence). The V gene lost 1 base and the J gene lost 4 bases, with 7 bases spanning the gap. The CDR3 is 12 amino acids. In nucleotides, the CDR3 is TGCAGTGCTAGAGGGGGGCTAGAGACCCAGTACTTC. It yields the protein CSARGGLETQYF.